The subject of this entry is one T cell receptor (beta chain). Its antigen remains unidentified. Healthy HIV-negative adults with no recent acute infections or vaccinations were recruited as donors. It was at deep level that the assay was run. Original handling: ImmunoSEQ output lacked quality scores and full-length reads, limiting matched filtering. Sequenced by immunoSEQ multiplex PCR; TCRdb stores in-frame clones only, minus some. From that table come the V and J calls and clone size; the DNA was used to work out D and trimming. The sample has some 530,000 clones; 81% are singletons. The germline gives CDR1 KGHSH, CDR2 LQKENI. The CDR3 consists of 14 residues. V was trimmed by 4 bases and J by 9 bases, leaving 16 bases between them. The entry originates in a study of shared clonotypes between healthy human individuals. The study's findings and limits: Sampling covered blood only; tissue repertoires likely differ.

Sequencing was done on a sample of PBMCs. This rearrangement joins TRBV18 to TRBJ1-3, with D possibly TRBD1 on 6 matching bases. This clonotype originated in a woman aged 40 to 55 in good health. Some clones in this sample may be carry-over from other donors' samples. The DNA for the CDR3 is TGTGCCAGCTCACGGGCACAGGGTAGCGGCACCATATATTTT. Translated, it gives CASSRAQGSGTIYF.